A selection of T cell receptor beta chains follows, all from one sample in a study of PD-L1 blockade in urothelial cancer. The method was immunoSEQ multiplex PCR; TCRdb's version includes in-frame clones alone and lacks a portion of them. The table records around 110,000 clones, around 89% of them present only once. Specimen: PBMCs, collected around atezolizumab (anti-PD-L1) treatment. Receptor source: a man aged 60 to 75 with urothelial cancer. CDR3s include the opening cysteine and the closing phenylalanine or tryptophan. The D gene is left open where the match is weak. A row's size may be missing; if present it is once, few, many or a size class.

D,length,size,V,J,DNA,CDR3
TRBD1,16,NA,TRBV7-3,TRBJ1-2,TGTGCCAGCAGCCAGACCGGGACAGGGGACAACTATGGCTACACCTTC,CASSQTGTGDNYGYTF
TRBD1,13,NA,TRBV4-1,TRBJ2-1,TGCGCCAGCAGCCAATCCGGACAGGGGGAGCAGTTCTTC,CASSQSGQGEQFF
NA,11,NA,TRBV10-2,TRBJ1-1,TGCGCCAGCAGTGAAACAGGTGAAGCTTTCTTT,CASSETGEAFF
TRBD2,17,NA,TRBV28,TRBJ2-1,TGTGCCAGCAGTTCTAGCGGGAGAATTGGCTCCTACAATGAGCAGTTCTTC,CASSSSGRIGSYNEQFF
NA,13,NA,TRBV28,TRBJ2-5,TGTGCCAGCAGCAGCACTAGACAAGAGACCCAGTACTTC,CASSSTRQETQYF
TRBD1,15,NA,TRBV19,TRBJ2-5,TGTGCCAGTAGTGCTAGGGGGACAGGGGTGGAGACCCAGTACTTC,CASSARGTGVETQYF
TRBD1,13,NA,TRBV7-3,TRBJ1-2,TGTGCCAGCAGCTTAATGACAGGGGCTGGCTACACCTTC,CASSLMTGAGYTF
TRBD2,16,NA,TRBV19,TRBJ2-1,TGTGCCAGTAGTATGAAAGCGGGAGGGCCGGGCAATGAGCAGTTCTTC,CASSMKAGGPGNEQFF
NA,15,NA,TRBV18,TRBJ2-7,TGTGCCAGCTCACAGACAGCCCAAAACTCCTACGAGCAGTACTTC,CASSQTAQNSYEQYF
TRBD1,14,NA,TRBV5-1,TRBJ1-1,TGCGCCAGCAGCCTCGACAGGGAGGAGGGTACAGCTTTCTTT,CASSLDREEGTAFF
TRBD2,14,NA,TRBV2,TRBJ2-5,TGTGCCAGCCCCAGCGGGGGGGCCGGTGAGACCCAGTACTTC,CASPSGGAGETQYF
TRBD2,18,NA,TRBV7-8,TRBJ2-1,TGTGCCAGCAGCTTAGCCCTCGGGCCTAGCGGTCTTTACAATGAGCAGTTCTTC,CASSLALGPSGLYNEQFF
NA,13,once,TRBV5-4,TRBJ2-5,TGTGCCAGCAGCTTGGTTGCGGGCGAGACCCAGTACTTC,CASSLVAGETQYF
NA,13,NA,TRBV5-1,TRBJ2-5,TGCGCCAGCAGGGGGGAGGACGGAGAGACCCAGTACTTC,CASRGEDGETQYF
TRBD1,13,NA,TRBV15,TRBJ1-2,TGTGCCACCAGCAGAGAACAGGGGCACGGCTACACCTTC,CATSREQGHGYTF
NA,15,NA,TRBV10-2,TRBJ2-2,TGCGCCAGTCGCGGTAATAACCCGAACACCGGGGAGCTGTTTTTT,CASRGNNPNTGELFF
NA,15,NA,TRBV5-1,TRBJ2-7,TGCGCCAGCAGCTCACCGGGACTTATCTCCTACGAGCAGTACTTC,CASSSPGLISYEQYF
TRBD2,15,NA,TRBV27,TRBJ2-7,TGTGCCAGCAGTTTCGAGCGGGGTCGCTCCTACGAGCAGTACTTC,CASSFERGRSYEQYF
NA,13,NA,TRBV5-1,TRBJ2-2,TGCGCCAGCAGTGAGGCTCTCTCCGGGGAGCTGTTTTTT,CASSEALSGELFF
NA,15,NA,TRBV10-1,TRBJ2-2,TGCGCCAGCAGTGAAGGCGGACTTCCGAACGGGGAGCTGTTTTTT,CASSEGGLPNGELFF
NA,15,NA,TRBV5-4,TRBJ1-6,TGTGCCAGCAGCTTGGAACAGCCTTATGGTTCACCCCTCCACTTT,CASSLEQPYGSPLHF
NA,14,NA,TRBV5-1,TRBJ1-1,TGCGCCAGCAGCTTAACAGCGGGGGTCACTGAAGCTTTCTTT,CASSLTAGVTEAFF
NA,14,NA,TRBV2,TRBJ1-4,TGTGCCAGCACCATAAGGTCAGATGCAGGAAAACTGTTTTTT,CASTIRSDAGKLFF
NA,14,once,TRBV5-1,TRBJ2-7,TGCGCCAGCAGGGGGACTCGAAGCCTGGGGGAGCAGTACTTC,CASRGTRSLGEQYF
TRBD2,16,NA,TRBV18,TRBJ2-3,TGTGCCAGCTCACGACAGGCTAGCGGGAGCACAGATACGCAGTATTTT,CASSRQASGSTDTQYF
NA,17,NA,TRBV4-3,TRBJ2-2,TGCGCCAGCAGCCAAAACTCTAATGCGGCGAACACCGGGGAGCTGTTTTTT,CASSQNSNAANTGELFF
NA,17,NA,TRBV16,TRBJ2-7,TGTGCCAGCAGCCAATTTAGAGCTGGGCCTCCCCTCTACGAGCAGTACTTC,CASSQFRAGPPLYEQYF
TRBD2,18,NA,TRBV30,TRBJ2-3,TGTGCCTGGATCCTCGGAGGAGTCCTAGCGGGAGGGATAGATACGCAGTATTTT,CAWILGGVLAGGIDTQYF
TRBD1,14,once,TRBV6-6,TRBJ1-1,TGTGCCAGTCCTAGACAGGGGGCGAGCACTGAAGCTTTCTTT,CASPRQGASTEAFF
TRBD1,14,NA,TRBV28,TRBJ2-5,TGTGCCAGCAGTTCGGGACAGTGGAAAGAGACCCAGTACTTC,CASSSGQWKETQYF
NA,15,once,TRBV2,TRBJ2-7,TGTGCCAGCAGGATCCCGGGTCTCCTCTCCTACGAGCAGTACTTC,CASRIPGLLSYEQYF
TRBD2,16,NA,TRBV7-9,TRBJ2-2,TGTGCCAGCAGCTTAGGACTAGCTGGAAACACCGGGGAGCTGTTTTTT,CASSLGLAGNTGELFF
TRBD2,17,once,TRBV7-2,TRBJ2-3,TGTGCCAGCAGCTTAGCGGCTAGCGGGGGGGCAACAGATACGCAGTATTTT,CASSLAASGGATDTQYF
TRBD1,13,NA,TRBV30,TRBJ2-7,TGTGCCTGGAGTCACAGGGGTCCGGACGAGCAGTACTTC,CAWSHRGPDEQYF
TRBD2,17,once,TRBV5-1,TRBJ2-3,TGCGCCAGCAGCGCCGTTTGGGGCGGGGGAAGCACAGATACGCAGTATTTT,CASSAVWGGGSTDTQYF
TRBD1,15,NA,TRBV18,TRBJ2-7,TGTGCCAGCTCACCCGGGACAGGGGGCGGTTACGAGCAGTACTTC,CASSPGTGGGYEQYF
TRBD2,14,NA,TRBV7-2,TRBJ2-5,TGTGCCAGCAGCACAGCGGGGGCAAGCCAGACCCAGTACTTC,CASSTAGASQTQYF
TRBD1,14,NA,TRBV19,TRBJ1-6,TGTGCCAGTAGTGCCGGGACAGGGTCCATCCCCCTCCACTTT,CASSAGTGSIPLHF
NA,13,NA,TRBV11-3,TRBJ2-6,TGTGCCAGCATGAGGTCCGGGGCCAACGTCCTGACTTTC,CASMRSGANVLTF
NA,13,NA,TRBV2,TRBJ2-5,TGTGCCAGCAGCCGACCCGGGGGAGAGACCCAGTACTTC,CASSRPGGETQYF
NA,14,NA,TRBV5-4,TRBJ2-2,TGTGCCAGCAGCATGGGACAGAACACCGGGGAGCTGTTTTTT,CASSMGQNTGELFF
TRBD2,14,NA,TRBV28,TRBJ2-2,TGTGCCAGCAGTTTTTTAGCGGGAGCCGGGGAGCTGTTTTTT,CASSFLAGAGELFF
TRBD2,17,NA,TRBV5-1,TRBJ2-5,TGCGCCAGCAGCTCGGGGGGGACTAGCCGTTCGCAAGAGACCCAGTACTTC,CASSSGGTSRSQETQYF
TRBD2,14,NA,TRBV14,TRBJ2-1,TGTGCCAGCAGCCAAGGGGGGACTAGCGGAAAACAGTTCTTC,CASSQGGTSGKQFF
NA,15,once,TRBV7-2,TRBJ1-5,TGTGCCAGCAGCTTACAGGAAGGTAGCAATCAGCCCCAGCATTTT,CASSLQEGSNQPQHF
NA,14,NA,TRBV19,TRBJ1-3,TGTGCCACCTATACTCAGGGATCTGGAAACACCATATATTTT,CATYTQGSGNTIYF
NA,16,NA,TRBV4-2,TRBJ2-3,TGTGCCAGCAGCCGGCGTCGTGGGGAGACCACAGATACGCAGTATTTT,CASSRRRGETTDTQYF
NA,15,NA,TRBV7-3,TRBJ2-3,TGTGCCAGCAGCTTAACAGGGGGGGACACAGATACGCAGTATTTT,CASSLTGGDTDTQYF
TRBD2,15,NA,TRBV4-2,TRBJ2-7,TGTGCCAGCAGCCAAGAAGCGGGGGGGCTGTACGAGCAGTACTTC,CASSQEAGGLYEQYF
TRBD1,15,NA,TRBV5-1,TRBJ1-5,TGCGCCAGCAGCTTGACAGGGGCAGACAATCAGCCCCAGCATTTT,CASSLTGADNQPQHF
NA,14,NA,TRBV28,TRBJ1-5,TGTGCCAGCAGTTCAAGGGGGGGGAATCAGCCCCAGCATTTT,CASSSRGGNQPQHF
TRBD1,15,NA,TRBV5-1,TRBJ2-5,TGCGCCAGCAGCTGGGGACAGGGGGCGTGGGAGACCCAGTACTTC,CASSWGQGAWETQYF
NA,17,NA,TRBV9,TRBJ2-3,TGTGCCAGCAGCGCCCGAGCGGACGGGGGAGGCACAGATACGCAGTATTTT,CASSARADGGGTDTQYF
NA,15,NA,TRBV9,TRBJ1-2,TGTGCCAGCAGCGCATCAAGCGTGCCCGGCTATGGCTACACCTTC,CASSASSVPGYGYTF
NA,15,NA,TRBV9,TRBJ2-5,TGTGCCAGCAGTCCTACGGACAGTCAAGCCCAGACCCAGTACTTC,CASSPTDSQAQTQYF
NA,13,NA,TRBV10-2,TRBJ1-5,TGCGCCAGCAGGACAGACCGCAATCAGCCCCAGCATTTT,CASRTDRNQPQHF
NA,14,NA,TRBV5-6,TRBJ1-1,TGTGCCAGCAGCTTATCCGGGATCGACACTGAAGCTTTCTTT,CASSLSGIDTEAFF
TRBD1,14,NA,TRBV4-3,TRBJ1-3,TGCGCCAGCAGTATGGGACAGGGCAGAAACACCATATATTTT,CASSMGQGRNTIYF
NA,16,NA,TRBV10-3,TRBJ1-2,TGTGCCATCAGTGAACCCGGGACAATGGCTAACTATGGCTACACCTTC,CAISEPGTMANYGYTF
TRBD1,15,NA,TRBV7-9,TRBJ2-1,TGTGCCAGCAGCTCGACAGGGACCCCCTACAATGAGCAGTTCTTC,CASSSTGTPYNEQFF